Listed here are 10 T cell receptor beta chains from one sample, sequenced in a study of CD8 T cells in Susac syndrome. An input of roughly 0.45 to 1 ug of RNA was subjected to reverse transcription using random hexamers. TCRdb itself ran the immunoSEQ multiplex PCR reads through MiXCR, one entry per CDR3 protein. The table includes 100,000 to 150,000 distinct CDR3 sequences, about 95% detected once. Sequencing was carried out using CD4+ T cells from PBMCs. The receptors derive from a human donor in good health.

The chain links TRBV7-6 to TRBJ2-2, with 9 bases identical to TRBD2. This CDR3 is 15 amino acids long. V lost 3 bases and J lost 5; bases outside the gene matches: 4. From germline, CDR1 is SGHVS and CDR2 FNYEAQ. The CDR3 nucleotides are TGTGCCAGCAGCTTTAGCGGGAGTTGGACCGGGGAGCTGTTTTTT. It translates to CASSFSGSWTGELFF.

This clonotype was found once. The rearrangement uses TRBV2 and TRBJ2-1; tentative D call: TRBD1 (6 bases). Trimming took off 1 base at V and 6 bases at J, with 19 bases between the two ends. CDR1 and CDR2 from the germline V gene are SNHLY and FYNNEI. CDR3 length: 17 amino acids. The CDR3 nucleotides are TGTGCCAGCAGTGAAGGGCTTCTTGCGGACAGCCTCAATGAGCAGTTCTTC. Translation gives CASSEGLLADSLNEQFF. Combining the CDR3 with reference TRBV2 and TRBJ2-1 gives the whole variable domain EPEVTQTPSHQVTQMGQEVILRCVPISNHLYFYWYRQILGQKVEFLVSFYNNEISEKSEIFDDQFSVERPDGSNFTLKIRSTKLEDSAMYFCASSEGLLADSLNEQFFGPGTRLTVL.

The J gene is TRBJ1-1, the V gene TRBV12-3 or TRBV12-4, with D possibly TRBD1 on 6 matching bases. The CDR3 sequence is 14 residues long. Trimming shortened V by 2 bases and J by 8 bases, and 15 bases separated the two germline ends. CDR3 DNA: TGTGCCAGCAGTTTAACCCTGGACAGAAGAGAAGCTTTCTTT. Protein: CASSLTLDRREAFF.

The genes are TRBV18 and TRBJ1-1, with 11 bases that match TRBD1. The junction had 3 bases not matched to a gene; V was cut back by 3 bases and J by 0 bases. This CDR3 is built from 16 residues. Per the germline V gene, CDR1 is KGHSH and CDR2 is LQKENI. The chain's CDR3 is CASSPGTGGMNTEAFF. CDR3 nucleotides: TGTGCCAGCTCACCGGGGACAGGGGGAATGAACACTGAAGCTTTCTTT.

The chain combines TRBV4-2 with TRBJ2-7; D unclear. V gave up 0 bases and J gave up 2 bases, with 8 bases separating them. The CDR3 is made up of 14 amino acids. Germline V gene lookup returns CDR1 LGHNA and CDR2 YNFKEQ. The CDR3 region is CASSQEAGPYEQYF. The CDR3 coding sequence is TGTGCCAGCAGCCAAGAGGCAGGTCCCTACGAGCAGTACTTC.

The DNA of the CDR3 is TGCGCCAGCAGCTTAGGGACTTTTCCCGACGAGCAGTACTTC. Its protein product is CASSLGTFPDEQYF. The chain carries TRBV5-1 and TRBJ2-7; tentative D call: TRBD2 (6 bases). V was trimmed by 2 bases and J by 5 bases, leaving 14 bases between them. Germline values: CDR1 SGHRS, CDR2 YFSETQ. This CDR3 contains 14 residues.

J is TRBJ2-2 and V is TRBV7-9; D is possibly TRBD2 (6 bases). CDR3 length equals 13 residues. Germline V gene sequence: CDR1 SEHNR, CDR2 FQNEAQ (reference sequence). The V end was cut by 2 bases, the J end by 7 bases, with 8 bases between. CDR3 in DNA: TGTGCCAGCAGCTTATTAGCGGTCGGGGAGCTGTTTTTT. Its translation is CASSLLAVGELFF.

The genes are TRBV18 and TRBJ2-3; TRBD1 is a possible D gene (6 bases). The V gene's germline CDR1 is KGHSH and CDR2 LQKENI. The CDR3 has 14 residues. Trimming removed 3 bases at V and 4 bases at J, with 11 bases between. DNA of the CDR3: TGTGCCAGCTCACCGGGCAGGGGAGCAGATACGCAGTATTTT. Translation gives CASSPGRGADTQYF.

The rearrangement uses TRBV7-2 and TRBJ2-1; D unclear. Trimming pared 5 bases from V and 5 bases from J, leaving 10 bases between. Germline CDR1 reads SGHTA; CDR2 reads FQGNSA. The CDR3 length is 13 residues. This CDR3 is CASSLRWDNEQFF. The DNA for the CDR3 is TGTGCCAGCAGCCTCAGGTGGGACAATGAGCAGTTCTTC.

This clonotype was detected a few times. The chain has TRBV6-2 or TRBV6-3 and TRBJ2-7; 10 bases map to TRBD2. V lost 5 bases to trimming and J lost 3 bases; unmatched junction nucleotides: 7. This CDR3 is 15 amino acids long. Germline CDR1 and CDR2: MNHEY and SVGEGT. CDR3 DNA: TGTGCCAGCAGTGACGGACTAGCGGTATTCTACGAGCAGTACTTC. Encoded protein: CASSDGLAVFYEQYF.